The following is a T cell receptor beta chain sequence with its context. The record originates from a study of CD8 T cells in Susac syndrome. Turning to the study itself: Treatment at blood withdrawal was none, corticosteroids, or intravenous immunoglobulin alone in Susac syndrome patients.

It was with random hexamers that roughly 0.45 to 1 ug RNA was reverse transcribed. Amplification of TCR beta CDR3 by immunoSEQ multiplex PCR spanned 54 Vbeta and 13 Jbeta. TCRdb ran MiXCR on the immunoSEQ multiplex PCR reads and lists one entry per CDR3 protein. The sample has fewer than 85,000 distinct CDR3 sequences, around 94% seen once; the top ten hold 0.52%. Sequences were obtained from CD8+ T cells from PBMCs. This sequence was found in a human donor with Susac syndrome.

The chain's CDR3 is CASSYPDRAYEQYF. The CDR3 DNA sequence: TGTGCCAGCAGCTACCCGGACAGGGCCTACGAGCAGTACTTC. The rearrangement uses TRBV13 and TRBJ2-7; 8 nucleotides align to TRBD1. V lost 4 bases and J lost 2; bases outside the gene matches: 4. From germline, CDR1 is PRHDT and CDR2 FYEKMQ (reference sequence). This CDR3 has 14 amino acids. The variable domain in full, completed from reference TRBV13 and TRBJ2-7, reads AAGVIQSPRHLIKEKRETATLKCYPIPRHDTVYWYQQGPGQDPQFLISFYEKMQSDKGSIPDRFSAQQFSDYHSELNMSSLELGDSALYFCASSYPDRAYEQYFGPGTRLTVT.